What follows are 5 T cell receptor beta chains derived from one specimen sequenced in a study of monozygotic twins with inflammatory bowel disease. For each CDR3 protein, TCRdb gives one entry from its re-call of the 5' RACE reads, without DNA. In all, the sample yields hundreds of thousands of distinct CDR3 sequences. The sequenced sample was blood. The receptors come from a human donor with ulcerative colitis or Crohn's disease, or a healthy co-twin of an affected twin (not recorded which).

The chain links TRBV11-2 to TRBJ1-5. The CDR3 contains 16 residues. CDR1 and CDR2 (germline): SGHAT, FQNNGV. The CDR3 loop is CASSSGAPGGNQPQHF.

CDR3 residues: CASSLGWNTEAFF. The V gene is TRBV5-1, the J gene TRBJ1-1. The CDR3 is made up of 13 amino acids. Germline CDR1 is SGHRS and CDR2 is YFSETQ. Full variable domain (rest looked up from reference TRBV5-1 and TRBJ1-1): KAGVTQTPRYLIKTRGQQVTLSCSPISGHRSVSWYQQTPGQGLQFLFEYFSETQRNKGNFPGRFSGRQFSNSRSEMNVSTLELGDSALYLCASSLGWNTEAFFGQGTRLTVV.

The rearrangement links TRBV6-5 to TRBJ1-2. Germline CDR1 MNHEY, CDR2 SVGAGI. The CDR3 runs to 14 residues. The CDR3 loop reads CASSYYKEGYGYTF.

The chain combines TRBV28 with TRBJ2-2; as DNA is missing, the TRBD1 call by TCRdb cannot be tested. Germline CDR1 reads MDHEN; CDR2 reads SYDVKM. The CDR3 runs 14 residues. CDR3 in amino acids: CASRTGEDTGELFF.

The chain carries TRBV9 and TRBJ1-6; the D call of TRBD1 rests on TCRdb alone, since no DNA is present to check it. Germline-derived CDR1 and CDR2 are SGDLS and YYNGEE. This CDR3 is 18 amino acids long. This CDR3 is CASGKGSQTSSYNSPLHF. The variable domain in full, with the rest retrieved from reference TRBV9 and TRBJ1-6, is DSGVTQTPKHLITATGQRVTLRCSPRSGDLSVYWYQQSLDQGLQFLIQYYNGEERAKGNILERFSAQQFPDLHSELNLSSLELGDSALYFCASGKGSQTSSYNSPLHFGNGTRLTVT.